The 12 T cell receptor beta chains below come from one sample, sequenced in a study of T cell repertoires in aging, cancer and after chemotherapy. A mixed TRB-A/B primer pool amplified rearranged TRB by multiplex touch-down PCR. TCRdb used MiXCR to reprocess the multiplex PCR reads, holding one entry per CDR3 protein. The sample lists about 3,300 distinct CDR3 sequences, around 22% occurring once. TCR beta rearrangements were amplified from peripheral blood genomic DNA. The sequenced sample consisted of blood. These receptors came from a human donor with a blood cancer.

This clonotype is categorized as medium-sized (0.01 to 0.1%). The chain links TRBV5-4 to TRBJ1-1; 9 bases agree with TRBD1. CDR3 size: 15 residues. Germline V lookup: CDR1 SGHNT, CDR2 YYREEE (reference sequence). The trim removed 3 bases at V and 1 base at J, leaving 4 bases unmatched. DNA of the CDR3: TGTGCCAGCAGCTCAGGACAGGGGAGGAACACTGAAGCTTTCTTT. This encodes CASSSGQGRNTEAFF.

Concerning this clonotype: One junction end does not reproduce the germline sequence, and a read error may be involved. The chain recombines TRBV6-4 with TRBJ2-1; 15 bases are a match to TRBD2. Germline V gene sequence: CDR1 MRHNA, CDR2 SNTAGT. There are 15 residues in the CDR3. CDR3: CTSSDGTSGGNEQFF. The CDR3 nucleotides read TGTACCAGCAGTGACGGGACTAGCGGGGGGAATGAGCAGTTCTTC.

This clonotype is deemed medium-sized (0.01 to 0.1%). V gene TRBV12-3 or TRBV12-4 combines with J gene TRBJ1-2; TRBD1 might be the D (6 bases). The CDR3 totals 14 residues. Trimming took 6 bases from V and 4 from J, leaving 15 bases between them. CDR3 sequence reads: CASSPGQRTYGYTF. In nucleotides, the CDR3 is TGTGCCAGCAGCCCAGGACAGAGGACCTATGGCTACACCTTC.

V usage is TRBV7-2 and J usage is TRBJ2-7; D may be TRBD1 (5 bases). The CDR3 has 12 amino acids. Trimming took off 6 bases at V and 2 bases at J, with 8 bases between the two ends. Germline lookup yields CDR1 SGHTA and CDR2 FQGNSA. The CDR3 nucleotides are TGTGCCAGCAGTGACAGTCCCTACGAGCAGTACTTC. As protein: CASSDSPYEQYF.

The gene calls are TRBV28 and TRBJ1-1, with no clear D. V lost 7 bases and J lost 3, with 6 bases in between. The CDR3 extends over 11 amino acids. Germline V gives CDR1 MDHEN, CDR2 SYDVKM. The CDR3 coding sequence is TGTGCCAGCATAGGGTACACTGAAGCTTTCTTT. The encoded protein is CASIGYTEAFF.

In this sample, this clonotype is large. The rearrangement uses TRBV18 and TRBJ1-2; 8 bases map to TRBD1. This CDR3 comprises 12 residues. Germline V gives CDR1 KGHSH, CDR2 LQKENI. V lost 8 bases and J lost 4; bases outside the gene matches: 3. CDR3 DNA sequence: TGTGCCAGCGGGACAGGTGCCTATGGCTACACCTTC. It is translated as CASGTGAYGYTF.

CDR3: CASSLEGRDNEQFF. Here the CDR3 DNA reads TGCGCCAGCAGCTTGGAGGGCAGGGACAATGAGCAGTTCTTC. V is TRBV5-1 and J is TRBJ2-1; TRBD1 might be the D (5 bases). This CDR3 contains 14 residues. V lost 0 bases and J 5 bases, leaving 9 bases between the germline ends. Germline-derived CDR1 and CDR2 are SGHRS and YFSETQ.

By share of the sample, this clonotype is medium-sized (0.01 to 0.1%). The chain is built from TRBV18 and TRBJ1-2; no clear D gene. V was clipped by 4 bases and J by 4 bases, with 16 bases between them. The CDR3 sequence is 15 residues long. Germline values: CDR1 KGHSH, CDR2 LQKENI. In DNA, the CDR3 is TGTGCCAGCTCACGCAGTCAATCGGGCTCCTATGGCTACACCTTC. Protein product: CASSRSQSGSYGYTF.

Points on this clonotype: This may be a read error, as it is one base from a much larger clone. The CDR3 carries no conserved terminal phenylalanine or tryptophan, so it likely arises from a read error. The rearrangement uses TRBV5-6 and TRBJ2-7, with 9 bases aligning to TRBD2. The CDR3 has 14 residues. J gave up 4 bases and V 5 bases, and 7 bases lay outside the gene matches. The germline V gene has CDR1 SGHDT and CDR2 YYEEEE. As DNA, the CDR3 is TGTGCCAGCAGGTCCTCTAGCGGGGCGTACGAGCAGTACATC. Translating it yields CASRSSSGAYEQYI.

This clonotype is deemed medium-sized (0.01 to 0.1%). The chain links TRBV20-1 to TRBJ1-1; the D is unclear. CDR1 is DFQATT, CDR2 SNEGSKA, per germline (reference sequence). Deletions cut 2 bases from V and 0 bases from J, with 4 bases between. This CDR3 is 12 amino acids long. This chain's CDR3 is CSARPLNTEAFF. For the CDR3, the DNA is TGCAGTGCTAGACCTTTGAACACTGAAGCTTTCTTT.

This clonotype is termed medium-sized (0.01 to 0.1%). This chain connects TRBV12-3 or TRBV12-4 to TRBJ2-1; TRBD1 matches at 9 bases. The CDR3 contains 15 residues. The trim removed 5 bases at V and 3 bases at J, leaving 5 bases unmatched. CDR3 protein: CASSTGGAGYNEQFF. CDR3 in DNA: TGTGCCAGCAGTACAGGGGGCGCCGGCTACAATGAGCAGTTCTTC.

Note on this clonotype: A much larger clone lies one base from this, so it may be a read error. The V gene is TRBV6-1, the J gene TRBJ1-2; a weak D match, TRBD1 (6 bases). Per germline, CDR1 MNHNS and CDR2 SASEGT. The CDR3 length is 14 residues. V lost 10 bases, J lost 6 bases, and 21 bases lay in between. The CDR3 protein is CATHEQGGGHGYTF. The DNA of the CDR3 is TGTGCCACCCACGAACAGGGTGGTGGCCATGGCTACACCTTC.